This T cell receptor beta chain was profiled in a study of blood T cell repertoires in COVID-19 (dated by TCRdb to between 2020 and 2021). About the investigation overall: The collaborator samples originated in the United States, Italy and Spain and spanned the acute and convalescent phases of COVID-19. The material from the prospective study consisted of cDNA or gDNA derived from T cells, B-cell-depleted T cells, or PBMCs. Subjects who had been exposed to COVID-19, were actively infected with it, or had recovered from it provided the deeply sampled blood TCRbeta repertoires that made up the dataset. The repertoires were released in a freely available public database meant as a resource for research on the immune response to SARS-CoV-2. The samples were drawn from the first 160 participants of the ongoing ImmuneRACE study and from 1,254 subjects provided by 6 global collaborators. A de-identified subject ID, COVID-19 status, age in years and sex were almost always included in the sample metadata. HLA class I and class II types, where available, came from metadata supplied by the sample provider rather than from assay-based typing.

Paper-wide results and their limitations: How much clinical and demographic metadata was included differed by source and by participant, and the metadata was provided uncurated.

TCRbeta CDR3 regions were amplified from genomic DNA using the immunoSEQ Assay, a bias-controlled multiplex PCR. Regarding the original processing steps: The number of nucleated cells in each sample was estimated from the amplification of reference gene primers within the assay. To quantify the absolute abundance of each unique TCRbeta CDR3 rearrangement, sequence reads were collapsed and filtered. Productive Simpson clonality was computed per sample as the square root of Simpson's diversity index over productive rearrangements. The table comes from immuneACCESS by way of TCRdb, which keeps in-frame sequences with V and J called. Part of the clones is missing from these tables; in studies checked, under half for an unresolved V gene and the rest for unknown reasons. That table furnishes V, J and clone size, whereas the DNA furnished D and trimming. This sample comprises about 36,000 clones, approximately 86% of them detected only once. Clones ranked in the top ten supply roughly 14% of the sample.

Each collaborating institution followed its own protocols to collect whole blood in K2EDTA tubes. For TCRbeta analysis, collaborators shipped samples as frozen whole blood, isolated PBMCs, or DNA extracted from either of those sample types. This clone was seen once. Which antigen it targets is not known. Base quality data are lacking; no much larger clone is found one base away. The germline ends are 8 bases apart after V is trimmed by 5 bases and J by 3 bases. The CDR3 runs 13 amino acids, cysteine and phenylalanine included. Only the CDR3 part of the read is kept: 39 bases, read in frame from the first base. The CDR1 and CDR2 encoded by the germline V gene (reference sequence) are LNHDA and SQIVND.

The sample was peripheral blood. This receptor was taken from a human donor in a cohort sampled during active COVID-19. The chain was built from TRBV19 and TRBJ2-1; the D segment could be TRBD2, given 6 matching bases. CDR3 protein: CASSGTYYNEQFF. The bases are TGTGCCAGTAGTGGGACTTACTACAATGAGCAGTTCTTC.